The T cell receptor (beta chain) under discussion was sequenced for a study of T cells in Graves' hyperthyroidism and ophthalmopathy. There were TCR beta CDR3 regions amplified from RNA transcripts. First-round RT-PCR targeting the TCR CDR3 was performed with the HTBI primer set. MiXCR, run by TCRdb on the multiplex PCR reads, gives a single entry per CDR3 protein. The profile shows roughly 630,000 distinct CDR3 sequences, roughly 14% of them singletons. Many counts were recorded for this clonotype. Germline-derived CDR1 and CDR2 are SGHTA and FQGTGA. V gave up 5 bases and J gave up 0 bases, with 20 bases separating them. This CDR3 comprises 18 residues. Diagnosing involved the use of clinical symptoms, serum thyroxine and TRAb, thyroid ultrasound and orbital computed tomography. PBMCs came from more than 9 ml fresh peripheral blood.

The receptor's source is a woman under 40 with Graves' hyperthyroidism. This chain links TRBV7-3 with TRBJ1-5; a weak D match, TRBD1 (5 bases). The specimen was blood. The CDR3 sequence is CASSPNRTRGDSNQPQHF. CDR3 nucleotide sequence: TGTGCCAGCAGCCCAAATCGGACACGAGGAGATAGCAATCAGCCCCAGCATTTT.